Following are 24 T cell receptor beta chains from one sample sequenced in a study of response to subunit inactivated influenza vaccine (dated by TCRdb to the late 2010s). The method behind the library was RT-PCR. Sequencing used an Illumina HiSeq 2500. TCRdb passed the public sequencing reads through fastp at Q25 and MiXCR, retaining productive beta sequences. Each CDR3 protein gets just one entry, which takes the most common genes and DNA from the rows behind it. The sample yields 530,000 or so distinct CDR3 sequences; 25% were counted once. In total, the top ten clones hold under 2.5% of the sample. The specimen was CD4+ T cells sorted from PBMCs, collected 4 to 6 days after vaccination. The receptors were sampled from a man aged 50 to 60 who received an inactivated influenza vaccine. Donor details come from another sample of the same person, matched by shared clones.

This chain links TRBV10-3 with TRBJ2-6; maybe TRBD2 (6 bases). Trimming stripped 0 bases from V and 4 bases from J, with 10 bases between. The germline V gene has CDR1 ENHRY and CDR2 SYGVKD. This CDR3 is 16 amino acids long. CDR3 nucleotide sequence: TGTGCCATCAGTGAGTCTGGAGGGGTCGGGGCCAACGTCCTGACTTTC. It is translated as CAISESGGVGANVLTF.

This sequence joins TRBV12-3 or TRBV12-4 and TRBJ2-7; D might be TRBD1 (5 bases). With 5 bases removed from V and 3 bases from J, the gap between germline ends came to 11 bases. This CDR3 has 13 amino acids. The CDR3: CASSSRAVYEQYF. Here the CDR3 DNA reads TGTGCCAGCAGTAGCAGGGCCGTCTACGAGCAGTACTTC.

This clonotype has just a few counts. The junction departs from germline at one end; a sequencing error may be responsible. This chain connects TRBV20-1 to TRBJ2-3, with D unclear. The germline V gene has CDR1 DFQATT and CDR2 SNEGSKA (reference sequence). This CDR3 is built from 14 residues. As DNA, the CDR3 is TGCAGTGCCAGAGGTGGCGGCTTCACAGATACGCAGTATTTT. Encoded protein: CSARGGGFTDTQYF.

The V call is TRBV7-2, the J call TRBJ2-1; D remains ambiguous. The CDR3 is 14 amino acids. CDR1 is SGHTA and CDR2 is FQGNSA in the germline V gene. Trimming took 2 bases from V and 9 from J, leaving 14 bases between them. The CDR3 nucleotides read TGTGCCAGCAGCTTAAGCCCGGCGGTCAGTGAGCAGTTCTTC. Translation: CASSLSPAVSEQFF.

The chain employs TRBV7-2 and TRBJ1-2; TRBD1 aligns across 8 bases. This CDR3 contains 15 residues. In germline, CDR1 is SGHTA, CDR2 FQGNSA. The V segment lost 5 bases and the J segment 3 bases; nucleotides outside the gene matches: 8. In DNA, the CDR3 is TGTGCCAGCAGCGTCGACAGGGGCGTATACTATGGCTACACCTTC. This encodes CASSVDRGVYYGYTF.

Only a few counts were recorded for this clonotype. The chain joins TRBV20-1 to TRBJ2-3; maybe TRBD1 (6 bases). Germline lookup yields CDR1 DFQATT and CDR2 SNEGSKA (reference sequence). This CDR3 has 12 residues. V dropped 6 bases and J dropped 5 bases, with 12 bases sitting between them. The CDR3 nucleotides are TGCAGTGCGGCCAGGGGAAAAGATACGCAGTATTTT. Amino acid sequence: CSAARGKDTQYF.

CDR3 region: CSATGLAGGAGNEQFF. CDR3 DNA: TGCAGTGCTACGGGACTAGCGGGGGGGGCAGGGAATGAGCAGTTCTTC. The rearrangement joins TRBV20-1 to TRBJ2-1; the match to TRBD2 covers 16 bases. This CDR3 is built from 16 residues. Germline CDR1 reads DFQATT; CDR2 reads SNEGSKA (reference sequence). The trim removed 4 bases at V and 7 bases at J, leaving 7 bases unmatched.

This clonotype was seen a handful of times. V gene TRBV29-1 combines with J gene TRBJ2-7; tentative D call: TRBD1 (5 bases). V lost 5 bases to trimming and J lost 6 bases, with 17 bases between them. CDR1 SQVTM and CDR2 ANQGSEA come from the germline V gene. This CDR3 spans 13 amino acids. CDR3 loop: CSVSNLNQGEQYF. Written as DNA, the CDR3 is TGCAGCGTTTCAAATTTGAACCAGGGCGAGCAGTACTTC.

This chain joins TRBV28 and TRBJ1-1, with a possible D match to TRBD1 (6 bases). Germline assignment: CDR1 MDHEN and CDR2 SYDVKM. The length of the CDR3 is 11 residues. V gave up 6 bases and J gave up 7 bases, with 9 bases separating them. The CDR3: CASRIQGEAFF. The CDR3 DNA sequence: TGTGCCAGCAGAATACAGGGTGAAGCTTTCTTT.

The rearrangement links TRBV9 to TRBJ2-5; D might be TRBD1 or TRBD2, each matching 6 bases. CDR3 length: 16 amino acids. The V and J ends lost 0 bases and 5 bases respectively, with 17 bases between them. The germline V gene has CDR1 SGDLS and CDR2 YYNGEE. CDR3 amino acids: CASSVATRGARETQYF. The CDR3 nucleotides read TGTGCCAGCAGCGTAGCTACTAGGGGGGCCCGGGAGACCCAGTACTTC.

The chain employs TRBV6-5 and TRBJ1-2; D might be TRBD1 (6 bases). Deletions cut 2 bases from V and 4 bases from J, with 11 bases between. CDR3 length equals 14 residues. Germline-derived CDR1 and CDR2 are MNHEY and SVGAGI. CDR3 sequence reads: CASSYVTGFYGYTF. CDR3 sequence (DNA): TGTGCCAGCAGTTACGTAACAGGGTTCTATGGCTACACCTTC.

The chain couples TRBV18 to TRBJ2-7; D is uncertain. The CDR3 has 14 residues. Per germline, CDR1 KGHSH and CDR2 LQKENI. Trimming removed 0 bases at V and 2 bases at J, with 8 bases between. CDR3 in amino acids: CASSPPMSPYEQYF. The DNA of the CDR3 is TGTGCCAGCTCACCACCGATGTCACCCTACGAGCAGTACTTC.

V usage is TRBV11-2 and J usage is TRBJ2-4; D ambiguous. Germline CDR1 and CDR2: SGHAT and FQNNGV. CDR3 length equals 12 residues. Trimming stripped 5 bases from V and 7 bases from J, with 9 bases between. In nucleotides, the CDR3 is TGTGCCAGCAGCCCGATACGGAACATTCAGTACTTC. It yields the protein CASSPIRNIQYF.

At least ten counts were recorded for this clonotype. J is TRBJ2-1 and V is TRBV7-9, with TRBD1 matching over 8 bases. CDR1 SEHNR and CDR2 FQNEAQ come from the germline V gene (reference sequence). V shed 1 base and J 1 base; nucleotides not matched to a gene: 0. This CDR3 region has 15 residues. CDR3 loop: CASSLDRGSYNEQFF. CDR3 sequence (DNA): TGTGCCAGCAGCTTAGACAGGGGGTCCTACAATGAGCAGTTCTTC.

V is TRBV20-1 and J is TRBJ2-2, with TRBD2 matching over 8 bases. The germline V gene has CDR1 DFQATT and CDR2 SNEGSKA (reference sequence). The CDR3 loop spans 18 amino acids. After removal of 3 bases from V and 0 bases from J, the junction contained 12 bases not matched to a gene. CDR3 sequence reads: CSARAHLAGRPNTGELFF. DNA of the CDR3: TGCAGTGCTAGGGCCCATTTAGCGGGGAGGCCGAACACCGGGGAGCTGTTTTTT.

The rearrangement joins TRBV7-8 to TRBJ1-1, with 7 positions matching TRBD1. CDR1 and CDR2 from the germline V gene are SGHVS and FQNEAQ. The CDR3 sequence is 15 residues long. Trimming took 0 bases from V and 2 from J; bases not matched to a gene: 3. CDR3 coding DNA: TGTGCCAGCAGCTTAGCAGGACAGGTTAACACTGAAGCTTTCTTT. This sequence encodes CASSLAGQVNTEAFF.

The chain recombines TRBV3-1 with TRBJ1-5; the match to TRBD1 covers 7 bases. The CDR3 is made up of 18 amino acids. Germline CDR1 reads LGHDT; CDR2 reads YNNKEL (reference sequence). After removal of 3 bases from V and 5 bases from J, the junction contained 16 bases not matched to a gene. The CDR3 DNA follows: TGTGCCAGCAGCCATTCCGGTCGACAGGGCTGGCTCGATCAGCCCCAGCATTTT. Translating it yields CASSHSGRQGWLDQPQHF.

The genes are TRBV5-1 and TRBJ2-3; D gene ambiguous. This CDR3 is 14 amino acids long. V was cut by 0 bases and J by 4 bases, with 9 bases left in between. From germline, CDR1 is SGHRS and CDR2 YFSETQ. DNA for the CDR3: TGCGCCAGCAGCTTGGAGGCAGCCTCAGATACGCAGTATTTT. Residues: CASSLEAASDTQYF.

The rearrangement uses TRBV29-1 and TRBJ2-3; 16 nucleotides match TRBD2. With 2 bases clipped from V and 5 bases from J, the junction kept 4 bases outside the gene matches. Germline V gene sequence: CDR1 SQVTM, CDR2 ANQGSEA. The CDR3 has 16 amino acids. The CDR3 loop is CSVEQGTSGGGDTQYF. CDR3 DNA: TGCAGCGTTGAACAAGGGACTAGCGGGGGGGGAGATACGCAGTATTTT.

In its sample, this clonotype was seen a few times. The chain employs TRBV7-2 and TRBJ1-3, with 7 bases that match TRBD1. V was clipped by 3 bases and J by 8 bases; unmatched bases: 7. Germline V gene data show CDR1 as SGHTA and CDR2 as FQGNSA. This CDR3 is built from 14 residues. For the CDR3, the DNA is TGTGCCAGCAGCTTCTCTTCCAGGGGGGACACCATATATTTT. Translating it yields CASSFSSRGDTIYF.

The chain couples TRBV13 to TRBJ2-6, with 7 bases identical to TRBD1. The J segment lost 1 base and the V segment lost 3 bases, leaving 3 bases of the junction unmatched. This CDR3 is 16 amino acids long. CDR1 PRHDT and CDR2 FYEKMQ come from the germline V gene (reference sequence). CDR3 in amino acids: CASSLNRGSGANVLTF. CDR3 nucleotide sequence: TGTGCCAGCAGCTTGAACAGGGGATCTGGGGCCAACGTCCTGACTTTC.

The V and J genes are TRBV24-1 and TRBJ2-3; TRBD1 matches 11 bases. Trimming took 3 bases from V and 7 from J; bases not matched to a gene: 11. The V gene's germline CDR1 is KGHDR and CDR2 SFDVKD. This CDR3 has 17 residues. The CDR3 nucleotides read TGTGCCACCAGTGATCTCGACGGGACAGGGGGAGGGTATACGCAGTATTTT. This gives the protein CATSDLDGTGGGYTQYF.

The chain combines TRBV20-1 with TRBJ2-7; 9 bases are shared with TRBD2. Trimming cost V 2 bases and J 2 bases; bases outside gene matches: 4. The CDR3 loop spans 14 amino acids. Germline CDR1 is DFQATT and CDR2 is SNEGSKA (reference sequence). The CDR3 nucleotides are TGCAGTGCTAGAAAGTCTAGCGGGGCCTACGAGCAGTACTTC. Translation: CSARKSSGAYEQYF.

The J gene is TRBJ1-5, the V gene TRBV4-2; D remains unclear. In germline, CDR1 is LGHNA, CDR2 YNFKEQ. The CDR3 runs to 13 residues. Trimming stripped 0 bases from V and 4 bases from J, with 4 bases between. CDR3 coding DNA: TGTGCCAGCAGCCAAGAAACTAATCAGCCCCAGCATTTT. Translation: CASSQETNQPQHF.